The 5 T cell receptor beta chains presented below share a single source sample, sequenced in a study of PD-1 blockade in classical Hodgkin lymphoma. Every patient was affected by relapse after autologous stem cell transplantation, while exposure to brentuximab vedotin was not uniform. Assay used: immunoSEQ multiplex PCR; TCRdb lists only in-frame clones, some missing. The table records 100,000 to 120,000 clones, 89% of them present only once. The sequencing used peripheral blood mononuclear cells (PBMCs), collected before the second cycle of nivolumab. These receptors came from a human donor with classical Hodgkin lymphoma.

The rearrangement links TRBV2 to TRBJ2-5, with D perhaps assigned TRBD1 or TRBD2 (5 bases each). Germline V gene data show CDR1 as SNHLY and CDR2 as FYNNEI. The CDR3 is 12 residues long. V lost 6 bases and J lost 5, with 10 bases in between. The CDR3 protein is CASSPWGETQYF. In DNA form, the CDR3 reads TGTGCCAGCAGCCCTTGGGGGGAGACCCAGTACTTC.

CDR3 sequence: CASSSGQYSGNTIYF. The CDR3 DNA reads TGTGCCAGTAGTTCGGGACAGTACTCTGGAAACACCATATATTTT. The gene calls are TRBV19 and TRBJ1-3, with 7 bases aligning to TRBD1. Germline V CDR1 and CDR2: LNHDA, SQIVND (reference sequence). V lost 5 bases and J lost 0; bases outside the gene matches: 4. The length of the CDR3 is 15 residues.

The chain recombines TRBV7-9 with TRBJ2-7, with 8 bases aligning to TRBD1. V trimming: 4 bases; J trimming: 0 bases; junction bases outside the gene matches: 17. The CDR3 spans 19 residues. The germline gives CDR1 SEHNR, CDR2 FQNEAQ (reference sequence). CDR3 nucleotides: TGTGCCAGCAGCTCGAAAATACCGGGACAGGTGCCGAGCTCCTACGAGCAGTACTTC. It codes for CASSSKIPGQVPSSYEQYF.

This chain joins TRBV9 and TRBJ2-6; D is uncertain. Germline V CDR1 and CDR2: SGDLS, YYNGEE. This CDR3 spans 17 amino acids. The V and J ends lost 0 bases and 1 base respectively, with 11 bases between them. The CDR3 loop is CASSVGGVASGANVLTF. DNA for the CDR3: TGTGCCAGCAGCGTAGGGGGTGTGGCATCTGGGGCCAACGTCCTGACTTTC.

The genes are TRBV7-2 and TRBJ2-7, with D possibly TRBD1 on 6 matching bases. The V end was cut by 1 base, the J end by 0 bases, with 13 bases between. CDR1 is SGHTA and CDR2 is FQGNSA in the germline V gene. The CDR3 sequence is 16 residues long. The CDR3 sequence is CASSLVGGTGSYEQYF. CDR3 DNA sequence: TGTGCCAGCAGCTTAGTAGGGGGTACCGGCTCCTACGAGCAGTACTTC.